The clone carrying this T cell receptor (beta chain) was recorded a few times. As yet, its antigen is unknown. 5'RACE template switching added a universal primer site and UMIs to TCR cDNA. In TCRdb, the 5' RACE reads were re-called with MiXCR into one record per CDR3 protein. This sample yields under 300,000 distinct CDR3 sequences, of which 10% to 15% are seen a single time; around 0.49% belongs to the top ten. This sample is drawn from a study of T cells after yellow fever vaccination. Study-wide findings and caveats: A weaker but faster secondary response was observed, peaking on day 5 versus 15. Reappearance after the booster was observed for most primary-vaccination clones (about 95% CD4, just over 85% CD8).

The starting material was CD4+ T cells sorted from PBMCs, obtained 45 days after the yellow fever booster vaccination. This sequence originates from a man between 25 and 39 years old who received the YFV17D yellow fever vaccine.

CDR3 protein: CASSQDPTGSGYTF. The CDR3 nucleotides read TGCGCCAGCAGCCAAGATCCCACAGGGAGTGGCTACACCTTC. This chain joins TRBV4-3 and TRBJ1-2, with a possible D match to TRBD1 (6 bases). V dropped 0 bases and J dropped 7 bases, with 12 bases sitting between them. CDR1 and CDR2 from the germline V gene are LGHNA and YSLEER. The length of the CDR3 is 14 residues.